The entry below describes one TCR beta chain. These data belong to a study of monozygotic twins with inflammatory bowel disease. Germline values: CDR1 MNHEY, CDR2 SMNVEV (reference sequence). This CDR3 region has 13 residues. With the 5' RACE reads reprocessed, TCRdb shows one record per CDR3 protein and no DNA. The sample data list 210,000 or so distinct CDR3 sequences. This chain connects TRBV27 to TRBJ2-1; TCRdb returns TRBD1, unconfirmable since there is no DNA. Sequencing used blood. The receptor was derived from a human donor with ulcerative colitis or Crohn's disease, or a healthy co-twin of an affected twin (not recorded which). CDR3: CASRPLAHNEQFF.